This T cell receptor (beta chain) emerged from a study of technical replicates of blood from several donors. There are 16 residues in the CDR3. V lost 0 bases and J 5 bases, leaving 16 bases between the germline ends. Germline CDR1 reads SGHDT; CDR2 reads YYEEEE. TCRdb's copy holds only in-frame clones and misses some; the assay was immunoSEQ multiplex PCR. The data show approximately 87,000 clones, with 85% to 95% seen just once and about 0.35% held by the top ten. The chain joins TRBV5-6 to TRBJ2-3, with D perhaps matching TRBD2 (6 bases). The clonotype comes from a human donor in good health. Material for sequencing was T cells isolated from PBMCs. CDR3 bases: TGTGCCAGCAGCTTGGAGATATCGGGAGCAAAAGATACGCAGTATTTT. It yields the protein CASSLEISGAKDTQYF.